The entry below gives a single T cell receptor beta chain sequence along with its context. The target antigen is unknown. From the 5' RACE reads, TCRdb lists one entry per CDR3 protein and no DNA. The ten top clones account for roughly 7.1%, within a sample of 200,000 to 250,000 distinct CDR3 sequences. The data derive from a study of monozygotic twins with inflammatory bowel disease. Study-level results: Limited power may explain why concordant and discordant twins showed no difference in repertoire similarity.

Germline V CDR1 and CDR2: SNHLY, FYNNEI. The CDR3 loop spans 17 amino acids. The V and J genes are TRBV2 and TRBJ1-6. The clonotype originates from a human donor with ulcerative colitis or Crohn's disease, or a healthy co-twin of an affected twin (not recorded which). Sequencing input: blood. The CDR3 here is CASRADGYSSYNSPLHF.